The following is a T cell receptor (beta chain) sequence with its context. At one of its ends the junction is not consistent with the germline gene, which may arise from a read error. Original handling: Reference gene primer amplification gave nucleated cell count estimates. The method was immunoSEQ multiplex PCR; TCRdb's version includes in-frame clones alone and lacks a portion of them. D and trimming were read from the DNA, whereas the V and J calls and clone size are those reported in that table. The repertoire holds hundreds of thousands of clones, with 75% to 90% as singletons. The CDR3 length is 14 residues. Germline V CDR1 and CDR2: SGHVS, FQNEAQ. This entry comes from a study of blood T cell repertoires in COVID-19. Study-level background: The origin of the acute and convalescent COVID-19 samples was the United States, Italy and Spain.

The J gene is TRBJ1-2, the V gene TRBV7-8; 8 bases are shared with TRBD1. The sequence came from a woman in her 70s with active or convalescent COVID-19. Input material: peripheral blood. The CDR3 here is CASSFNTGGYVYTF. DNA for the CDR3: TGTGCCAGCAGCTTTAATACAGGGGGTTATGTCTACACCTTC. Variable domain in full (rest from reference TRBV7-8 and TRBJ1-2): GAGVSQSPRYKVAKRGQDVALRCDPISGHVSLFWYQQALGQGPEFLTYFQNEAQLDKSGLPSDRFFAERPEGSVSTLKIQRTQQEDSAVYLCASSFNTGGYVYTFGSGTRLTVV.